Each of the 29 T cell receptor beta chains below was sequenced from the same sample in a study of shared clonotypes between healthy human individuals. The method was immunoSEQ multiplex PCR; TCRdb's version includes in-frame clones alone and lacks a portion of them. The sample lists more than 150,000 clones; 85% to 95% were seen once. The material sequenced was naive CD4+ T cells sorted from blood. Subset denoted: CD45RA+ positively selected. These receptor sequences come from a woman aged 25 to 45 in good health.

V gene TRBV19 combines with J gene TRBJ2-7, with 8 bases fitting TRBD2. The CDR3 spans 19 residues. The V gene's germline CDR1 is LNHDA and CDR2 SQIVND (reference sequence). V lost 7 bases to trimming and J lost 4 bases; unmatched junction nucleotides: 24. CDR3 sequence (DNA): TGTGCCAGTAATATCTCCCTTCCCTGGGGAGCGGGAGTCGCTTACGAGCAGTACTTC. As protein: CASNISLPWGAGVAYEQYF.

The CDR3 loop is CASSITADYGYTF. Here the CDR3 DNA reads TGCGCCAGCAGTATTACAGCTGACTATGGCTACACCTTC. This chain uses TRBV5-1 with TRBJ1-2; D gene ambiguous. Germline CDR1 and CDR2: SGHRS and YFSETQ. This CDR3 has 13 residues. Trimming removed 5 bases from V and 3 bases from J, with 11 bases in between.

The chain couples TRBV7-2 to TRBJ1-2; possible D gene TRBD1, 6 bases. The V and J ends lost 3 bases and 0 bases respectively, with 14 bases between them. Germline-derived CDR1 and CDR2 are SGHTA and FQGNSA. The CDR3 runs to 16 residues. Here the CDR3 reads CASSFRRQATNYGYTF. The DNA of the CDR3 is TGTGCCAGCAGCTTCCGTCGACAGGCCACTAACTATGGCTACACCTTC.

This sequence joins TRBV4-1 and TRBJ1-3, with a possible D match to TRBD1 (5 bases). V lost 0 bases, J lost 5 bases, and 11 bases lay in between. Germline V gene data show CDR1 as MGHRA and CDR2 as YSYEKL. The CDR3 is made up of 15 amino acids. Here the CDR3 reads CASSQDEGRRNTIYF. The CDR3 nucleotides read TGCGCCAGCAGCCAAGACGAGGGACGGCGAAACACCATATATTTT.

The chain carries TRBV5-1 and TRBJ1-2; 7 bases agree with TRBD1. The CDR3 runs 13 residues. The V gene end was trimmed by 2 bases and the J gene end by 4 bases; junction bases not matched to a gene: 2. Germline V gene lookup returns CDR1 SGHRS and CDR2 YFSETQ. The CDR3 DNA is TGCGCCAGCAGCTTCGGGACAGTCTATGGCTACACCTTC. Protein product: CASSFGTVYGYTF.

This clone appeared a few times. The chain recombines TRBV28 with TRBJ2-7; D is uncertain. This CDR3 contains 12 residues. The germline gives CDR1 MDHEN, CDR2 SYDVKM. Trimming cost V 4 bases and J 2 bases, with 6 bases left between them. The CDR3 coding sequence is TGTGCCAGCAGTTCCACGACCTACGAGCAGTACTTC. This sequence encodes CASSSTTYEQYF.

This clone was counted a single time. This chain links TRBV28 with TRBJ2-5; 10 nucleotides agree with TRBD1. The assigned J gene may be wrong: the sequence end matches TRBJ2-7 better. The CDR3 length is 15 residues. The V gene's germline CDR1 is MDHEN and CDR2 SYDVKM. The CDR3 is CASSHGTGVTHEQYF. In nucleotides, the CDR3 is TGTGCCAGCAGCCATGGGACAGGGGTTACCCACGAGCAGTACTTC.

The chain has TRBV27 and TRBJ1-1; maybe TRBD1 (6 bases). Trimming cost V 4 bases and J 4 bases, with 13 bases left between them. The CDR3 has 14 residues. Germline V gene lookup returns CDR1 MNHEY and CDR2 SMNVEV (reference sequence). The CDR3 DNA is TGTGCCAGCAGTTCACAGGGTAAGGGCACTGAAGCTTTCTTT. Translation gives CASSSQGKGTEAFF.

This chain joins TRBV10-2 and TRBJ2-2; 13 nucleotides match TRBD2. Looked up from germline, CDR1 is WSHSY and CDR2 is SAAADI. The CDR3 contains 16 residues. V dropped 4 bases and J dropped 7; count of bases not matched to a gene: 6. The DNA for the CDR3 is TGCGCCAGCAGTGGGACTAGCGGGAGCGCGGGCGGGGAGCTGTTTTTT. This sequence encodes CASSGTSGSAGGELFF.

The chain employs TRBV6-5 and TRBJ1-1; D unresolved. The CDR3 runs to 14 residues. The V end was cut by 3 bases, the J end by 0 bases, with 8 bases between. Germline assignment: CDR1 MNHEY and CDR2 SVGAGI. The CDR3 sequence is CASSYSYLNTEAFF. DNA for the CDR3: TGTGCCAGCAGTTATAGTTATCTGAACACTGAAGCTTTCTTT.

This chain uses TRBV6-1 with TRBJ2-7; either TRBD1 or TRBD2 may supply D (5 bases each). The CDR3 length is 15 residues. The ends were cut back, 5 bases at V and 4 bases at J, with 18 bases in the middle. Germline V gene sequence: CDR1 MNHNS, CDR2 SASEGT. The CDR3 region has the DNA TGTGCCAGCAGTCCTCGGTGGGGGAACGCGTACGAGCAGTACTTC. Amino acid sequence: CASSPRWGNAYEQYF.

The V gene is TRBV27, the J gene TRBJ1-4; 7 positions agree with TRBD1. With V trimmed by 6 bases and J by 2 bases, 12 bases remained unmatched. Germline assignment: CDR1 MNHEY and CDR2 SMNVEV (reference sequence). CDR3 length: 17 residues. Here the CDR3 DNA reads TGTGCCAGCAGGCCGGGACAGCTCCGCAGGACTAATGAAAAACTGTTTTTT. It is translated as CASRPGQLRRTNEKLFF.

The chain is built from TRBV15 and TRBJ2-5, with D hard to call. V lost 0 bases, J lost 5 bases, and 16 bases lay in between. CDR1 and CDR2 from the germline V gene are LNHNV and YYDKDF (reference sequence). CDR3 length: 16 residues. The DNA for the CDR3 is TGTGCCACCAGCAGAGATCGGGCAGACCGTGGGGAGACCCAGTACTTC. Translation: CATSRDRADRGETQYF.

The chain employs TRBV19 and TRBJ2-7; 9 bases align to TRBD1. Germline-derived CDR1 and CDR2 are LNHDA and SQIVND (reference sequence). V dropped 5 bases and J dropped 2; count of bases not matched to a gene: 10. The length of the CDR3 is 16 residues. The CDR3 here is CASSASRDRVPYEQYF. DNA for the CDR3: TGTGCCAGTAGTGCATCCCGGGACAGGGTCCCCTACGAGCAGTACTTC.

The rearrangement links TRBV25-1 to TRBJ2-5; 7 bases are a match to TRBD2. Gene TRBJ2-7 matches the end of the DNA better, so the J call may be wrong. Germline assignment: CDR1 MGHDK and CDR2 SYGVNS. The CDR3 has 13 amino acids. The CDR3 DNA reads TGTGCCAGCAGTGCCGCGGGAGCCTACGAGCAGTACTTC. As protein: CASSAAGAYEQYF.

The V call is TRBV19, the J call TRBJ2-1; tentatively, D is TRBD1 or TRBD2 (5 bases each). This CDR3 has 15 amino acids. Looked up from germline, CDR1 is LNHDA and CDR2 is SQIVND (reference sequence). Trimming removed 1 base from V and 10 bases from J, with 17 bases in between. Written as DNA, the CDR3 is TGTGCCAGTAGTATAGCGGGGCTGACGGTAGAAGAGCAGTTCTTC. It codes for CASSIAGLTVEEQFF.

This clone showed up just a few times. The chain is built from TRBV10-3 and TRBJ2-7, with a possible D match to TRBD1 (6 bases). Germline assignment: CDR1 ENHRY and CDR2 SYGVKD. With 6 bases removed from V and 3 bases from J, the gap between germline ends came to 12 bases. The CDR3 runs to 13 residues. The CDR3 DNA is TGTGCCATCAGCACGGGACAAAACTACGAGCAGTACTTC. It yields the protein CAISTGQNYEQYF.

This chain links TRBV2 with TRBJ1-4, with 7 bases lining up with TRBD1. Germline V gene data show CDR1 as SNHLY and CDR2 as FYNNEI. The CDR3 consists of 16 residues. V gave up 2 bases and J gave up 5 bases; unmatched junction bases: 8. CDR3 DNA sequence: TGTGCCAGCAGTGAATTCCGACAGGGCAGAAATGAAAAACTGTTTTTT. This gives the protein CASSEFRQGRNEKLFF.

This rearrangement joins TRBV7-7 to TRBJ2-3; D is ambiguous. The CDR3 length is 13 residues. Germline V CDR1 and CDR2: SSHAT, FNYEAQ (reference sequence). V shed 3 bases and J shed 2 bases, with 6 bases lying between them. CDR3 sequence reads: CASSFRITDTQYF. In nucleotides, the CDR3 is TGTGCCAGCAGCTTCCGGATCACAGATACGCAGTATTTT.

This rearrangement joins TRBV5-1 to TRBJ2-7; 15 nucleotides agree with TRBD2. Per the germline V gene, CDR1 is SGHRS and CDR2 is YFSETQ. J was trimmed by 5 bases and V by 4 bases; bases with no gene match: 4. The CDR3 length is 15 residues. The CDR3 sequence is CASSPGLAGGDEQYF. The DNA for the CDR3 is TGCGCCAGCAGCCCGGGACTAGCGGGAGGTGACGAGCAGTACTTC.

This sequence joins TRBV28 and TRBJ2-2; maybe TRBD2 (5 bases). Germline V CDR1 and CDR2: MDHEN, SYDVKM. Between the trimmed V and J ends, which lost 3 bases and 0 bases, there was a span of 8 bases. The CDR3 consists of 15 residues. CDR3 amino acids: CASSFGGSNTGELFF. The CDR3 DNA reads TGTGCCAGCAGTTTTGGAGGCTCGAACACCGGGGAGCTGTTTTTT.

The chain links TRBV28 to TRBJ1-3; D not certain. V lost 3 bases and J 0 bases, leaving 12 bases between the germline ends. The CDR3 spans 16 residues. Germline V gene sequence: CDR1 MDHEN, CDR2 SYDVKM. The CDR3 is CASSFSGYYSGNTIYF. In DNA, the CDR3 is TGTGCCAGCAGTTTTTCGGGGTACTACTCTGGAAACACCATATATTTT. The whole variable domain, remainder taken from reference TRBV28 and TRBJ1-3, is DVKVTQSSRYLVKRTGEKVFLECVQDMDHENMFWYRQDPGLGLRLIYFSYDVKMKEKGDIPEGYSVSREKKERFSLILESASTNQTSMYLCASSFSGYYSGNTIYFGEGSWLTVV.

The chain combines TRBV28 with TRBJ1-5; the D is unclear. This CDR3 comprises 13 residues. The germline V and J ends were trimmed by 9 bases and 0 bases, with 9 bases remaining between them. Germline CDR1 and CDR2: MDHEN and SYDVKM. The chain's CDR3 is CASSGFSNQPQHF. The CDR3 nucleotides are TGTGCCAGTTCGGGGTTTAGCAATCAGCCCCAGCATTTT.

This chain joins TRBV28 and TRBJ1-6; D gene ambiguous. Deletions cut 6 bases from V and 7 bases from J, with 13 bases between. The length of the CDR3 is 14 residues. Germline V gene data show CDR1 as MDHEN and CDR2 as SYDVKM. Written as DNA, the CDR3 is TGTGCCAGCAGCTGGGCCGCCCCCAATTCACCCCTCCACTTT. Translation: CASSWAAPNSPLHF. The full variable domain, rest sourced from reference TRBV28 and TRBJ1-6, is DVKVTQSSRYLVKRTGEKVFLECVQDMDHENMFWYRQDPGLGLRLIYFSYDVKMKEKGDIPEGYSVSREKKERFSLILESASTNQTSMYLCASSWAAPNSPLHFGNGTRLTVT.

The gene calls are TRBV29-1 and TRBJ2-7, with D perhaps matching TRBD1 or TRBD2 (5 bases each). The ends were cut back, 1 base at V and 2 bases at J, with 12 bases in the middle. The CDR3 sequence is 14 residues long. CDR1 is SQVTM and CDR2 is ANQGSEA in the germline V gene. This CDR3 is CSVEGAGTPYEQYF. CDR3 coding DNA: TGCAGCGTTGAAGGGGCAGGGACCCCCTACGAGCAGTACTTC.

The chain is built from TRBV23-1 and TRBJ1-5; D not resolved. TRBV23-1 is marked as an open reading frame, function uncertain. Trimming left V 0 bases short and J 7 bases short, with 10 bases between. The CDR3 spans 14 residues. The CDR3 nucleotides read TGCGCCAGCAGTCAATCTTTCCGGAGGCAGCCCCAGCATTTT. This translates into CASSQSFRRQPQHF.

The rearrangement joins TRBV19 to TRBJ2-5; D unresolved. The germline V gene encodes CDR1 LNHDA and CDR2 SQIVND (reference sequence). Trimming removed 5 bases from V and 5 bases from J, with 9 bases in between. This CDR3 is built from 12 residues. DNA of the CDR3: TGTGCCAGTAGTTTTTTAGGGGAGACCCAGTACTTC. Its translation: CASSFLGETQYF.

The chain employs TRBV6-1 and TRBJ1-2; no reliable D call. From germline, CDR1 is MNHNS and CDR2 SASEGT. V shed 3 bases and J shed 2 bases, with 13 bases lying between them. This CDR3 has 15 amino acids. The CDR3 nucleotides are TGTGCCAGCAGTGATAACTCAAGAGGAAACTATGGCTACACCTTC. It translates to CASSDNSRGNYGYTF.

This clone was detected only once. This CDR3 is CASSWTSGSNNEQFF. The CDR3 DNA reads as TGCGCCAGCAGCTGGACTAGCGGGAGTAACAATGAGCAGTTCTTC. The chain employs TRBV5-1 and TRBJ2-1; 13 nucleotides line up with TRBD2. With 3 bases clipped from V and 5 bases from J, the junction kept 2 bases outside the gene matches. Germline-derived CDR1 and CDR2 are SGHRS and YFSETQ. The CDR3 loop spans 15 amino acids. The entire variable domain, with the rest obtained from reference TRBV5-1 and TRBJ2-1, is as follows: KAGVTQTPRYLIKTRGQQVTLSCSPISGHRSVSWYQQTPGQGLQFLFEYFSETQRNKGNFPGRFSGRQFSNSRSEMNVSTLELGDSALYLCASSWTSGSNNEQFFGPGTRLTVL.